Sequencing of this TCR beta chain was carried out in a study of blood T cell repertoires in COVID-19. Study overall: The study drew acute and convalescent COVID-19 samples from the United States, Italy and Spain. Nucleic acid was either cDNA or gDNA, and it came from T cells, B-cell-depleted T cells, or PBMCs.

Methods used by the authors: Estimates of nucleated cell counts were drawn from the amplification of reference gene primers. Only in-frame clones appear in the TCRdb table, and some are missing; sequencing was by immunoSEQ multiplex PCR. V, J and clone size reflect that table, while D and trimming were determined from the DNA. The table has approximately 170,000 clones, about 85% seen once; the top ten hold 1.1%. The junction had 9 bases not matched to a gene; V was cut back by 2 bases and J by 5 bases. This CDR3 region has 16 residues. Looked up from germline, CDR1 is MDHEN and CDR2 is SYDVKM. This TCR derives from a man between 25 and 39 years old with acute or convalescent COVID-19. Sample: peripheral blood. V and J are TRBV28 and TRBJ1-1, with 9 nucleotides matching TRBD1. CDR3 sequence (DNA): TGTGCCAGCAGTTTACCACAGGGGGCGGGACGAACTGAAGCTTTCTTT. As protein: CASSLPQGAGRTEAFF. Full variable domain (outside the CDR3, taken from reference TRBV28 and TRBJ1-1): DVKVTQSSRYLVKRTGEKVFLECVQDMDHENMFWYRQDPGLGLRLIYFSYDVKMKEKGDIPEGYSVSREKKERFSLILESASTNQTSMYLCASSLPQGAGRTEAFFGQGTRLTVV.